This T cell receptor (beta chain) is from a study of blood T cell repertoires in COVID-19. Study background: From T cells, B-cell-depleted T cells, or PBMCs came the material, which was cDNA or gDNA.

The protocol was immunoSEQ multiplex PCR, while the TCRdb copy is restricted to in-frame clones and leaves out a portion. The sample has over 100,000 clones, 82% seen once. This clone has just one count. Trimming stripped 10 bases from V and 5 bases from J, with 21 bases between. This CDR3 region has 14 residues. From germline, CDR1 is WNHNN and CDR2 SYGVQD (reference sequence). J is TRBJ2-7 and V is TRBV10-1; possible D gene TRBD1, 5 bases. This receptor was obtained from a man between 65 and 85 years old with acute or convalescent COVID-19. The sequenced sample was peripheral blood. CDR3 sequence: CATSRYQGSHEQYF. CDR3 bases: TGCGCCACCTCGCGCTATCAGGGTTCCCACGAGCAGTACTTC.